A single sample gave rise to the 21 T cell receptor beta chains below, sequenced in a study of T-cell reconstitution after alpha-beta-depleted transplantation in children. TCRbeta library preparation incorporated unique molecular identifiers. MiXCR, applied by TCRdb to the PCR reads, yields one record per CDR3 protein. This sample yields hundreds of thousands of distinct CDR3 sequences, of which under 20% are seen a single time; approximately 4.5% belongs to the top ten. The specimen comprised PBMCs, mostly from graft donor cells, sampled 360 days after TCRalphabeta/CD19-depleted stem cell transplant. The receptors shown here come from a male patient under 18 who had a stem cell transplant for acute lymphoblastic leukemia, so the T cells may come from the graft donor.

The J gene is TRBJ1-2, the V gene TRBV10-3; 7 bases fit TRBD1. The CDR3 runs 15 residues. Looked up from germline, CDR1 is ENHRY and CDR2 is SYGVKD. V shed 6 bases and J 3 bases; nucleotides not matched to a gene: 10. The DNA of the CDR3 is TGTGCCATCAGCCCCGGGGACAGAAAAGACTATGGCTACACCTTC. This gives the protein CAISPGDRKDYGYTF.

The J gene is TRBJ1-6, the V gene TRBV7-9, with D unclear. Germline CDR1 is SEHNR and CDR2 is FQNEAQ (reference sequence). V was trimmed by 1 base and J by 6 bases, leaving 7 bases between them. This CDR3 contains 14 residues. The CDR3 DNA is TGTGCCAGCAGCTTAGACGGGGTTAATTCACCCCTCCACTTT. Its translation is CASSLDGVNSPLHF. Full variable domain (outside the CDR3, taken from reference TRBV7-9 and TRBJ1-6): DTGVSQNPRHKITKRGQNVTFRCDPISEHNRLYWYRQTLGQGPEFLTYFQNEAQLEKSRLLSDRFSAERPKGSFSTLEIQRTEQGDSAMYLCASSLDGVNSPLHFGNGTRLTVT.

This clonotype has ten or more counts. The chain combines TRBV11-2 with TRBJ2-5; 10 bases match TRBD2. The CDR3 spans 15 residues. The germline gives CDR1 SGHAT, CDR2 FQNNGV. V lost 5 bases to trimming and J lost 4 bases; unmatched junction nucleotides: 7. The CDR3 spells CASSPSLAGVETQYF. DNA for the CDR3: TGTGCCAGCAGCCCTAGCCTAGCGGGAGTAGAGACCCAGTACTTC.

This clonotype occurred a few times. The chain employs TRBV20-1 and TRBJ2-7; D not resolved. Germline-derived CDR1 and CDR2 are DFQATT and SNEGSKA (reference sequence). The CDR3 spans 14 residues. V was pared by 1 base and J by 5 bases, with 15 bases between. The CDR3 region is CSARVAVSFDEQYF. The CDR3, as DNA: TGCAGTGCTAGAGTTGCCGTGAGCTTCGACGAGCAGTACTTC.

The chain links TRBV4-2 to TRBJ2-7, with TRBD2 matching over 11 bases. CDR3 length: 19 residues. CDR1 and CDR2 from the germline V gene are LGHNA and YNFKEQ. With 3 bases clipped from V and 3 bases from J, the junction kept 16 bases outside the gene matches. The chain's CDR3 is CASSHSGRGNPLRDYEQYF. DNA of the CDR3: TGTGCCAGCAGCCATAGCGGGAGGGGAAACCCGTTGCGCGACTACGAGCAGTACTTC.

This clonotype was observed a handful of times. This chain uses TRBV6-2 or TRBV6-3 with TRBJ2-7; 7 nucleotides match TRBD2. In germline, CDR1 is MNHEY, CDR2 SVGEGT. The CDR3 is made up of 14 amino acids. Unmatched junction bases numbered 10, after V lost 8 bases and J lost 3 bases. The CDR3 reads CASGGVRGDYEQYF. CDR3 nucleotides: TGTGCCAGCGGCGGCGTACGGGGGGACTACGAGCAGTACTTC.

This clonotype occurred a few times. V gene TRBV5-1 combines with J gene TRBJ2-1; 13 bases agree with TRBD2. Germline assignment: CDR1 SGHRS and CDR2 YFSETQ. The CDR3 is 16 residues long. V was pared by 0 bases and J by 8 bases, with 5 bases of the junction left unmatched. CDR3 in amino acids: CASSLAALAGGDEQFF. The CDR3 bases are TGCGCCAGCAGCTTGGCCGCACTAGCGGGAGGGGATGAGCAGTTCTTC. The full variable domain, with the rest looked up from reference TRBV5-1 and TRBJ2-1, is KAGVTQTPRYLIKTRGQQVTLSCSPISGHRSVSWYQQTPGQGLQFLFEYFSETQRNKGNFPGRFSGRQFSNSRSEMNVSTLELGDSALYLCASSLAALAGGDEQFFGPGTRLTVL.

The V and J genes are TRBV4-2 and TRBJ2-5; the D call may be TRBD1 or TRBD2 (6 bases each). CDR1 is LGHNA, CDR2 YNFKEQ, per germline. This CDR3 is 16 amino acids long. The V and J ends lost 3 bases and 1 base respectively, with 15 bases between them. The CDR3 sequence: CASSQSTGARQETQYF. DNA for the CDR3: TGTGCCAGCAGCCAGTCAACGGGGGCGCGCCAAGAGACCCAGTACTTC.

This clonotype came up a few times. The gene calls are TRBV6-5 and TRBJ2-7; 8 bases line up with TRBD1. CDR1 and CDR2 from the germline V gene are MNHEY and SVGAGI. V shed 4 bases and J 5 bases; nucleotides not matched to a gene: 13. The CDR3 runs to 16 residues. The CDR3 reads CASSSGTGLGIDEQYF. CDR3 bases: TGTGCCAGCAGTTCCGGGACAGGATTAGGGATCGACGAGCAGTACTTC.

This clonotype has ten or more counts. The V call is TRBV5-1, the J call TRBJ2-3; D not certain. V lost 3 bases, J lost 0 bases, and 8 bases lay in between. Germline V gene lookup returns CDR1 SGHRS and CDR2 YFSETQ. The CDR3 is made up of 14 amino acids. The CDR3 loop reads CASSWTTSTDTQYF. In DNA, the CDR3 is TGCGCCAGCAGCTGGACCACTAGCACAGATACGCAGTATTTT. Combining the CDR3 with reference TRBV5-1 and TRBJ2-3 gives the whole variable domain KAGVTQTPRYLIKTRGQQVTLSCSPISGHRSVSWYQQTPGQGLQFLFEYFSETQRNKGNFPGRFSGRQFSNSRSEMNVSTLELGDSALYLCASSWTTSTDTQYFGPGTRLTVL.

The chain has TRBV11-2 and TRBJ2-7; the D is unclear. V lost 7 bases, J lost 3 bases, and 16 bases lay in between. This CDR3 is 14 amino acids long. Looked up from germline, CDR1 is SGHAT and CDR2 is FQNNGV. The CDR3 region has the DNA TGTGCCAGCACCGCTTGGGGATCCGACTACGAGCAGTACTTC. It translates to CASTAWGSDYEQYF.

CDR3: CATSRRGDYNYNEQFF. The CDR3 DNA is TGTGCCACCAGCAGACGGGGGGACTATAACTACAATGAGCAGTTCTTC. The V gene is TRBV15, the J gene TRBJ2-1, with 7 bases identical to TRBD2. The junction had 7 bases not matched to a gene; V was cut back by 2 bases and J by 3 bases. The germline gives CDR1 LNHNV, CDR2 YYDKDF (reference sequence). CDR3 size: 16 residues.

As concerns this clonotype: An end of the junction does not agree with germline; a read error may underlie this. The V and J genes are TRBV2 and TRBJ2-7; TRBD2 is a possible D gene (5 bases). The CDR3 covers 12 residues. Germline V lookup: CDR1 SNHLY, CDR2 FYNNEI. The CDR3: CASSGISSDRDF. CDR3 in DNA: TGTGCCAGCAGCGGGATCTCCTCGGATAGGGACTTC.

This clonotype was seen only a few times. The chain employs TRBV5-6 and TRBJ1-5; D ambiguous. The germline V gene has CDR1 SGHDT and CDR2 YYEEEE. The V end lost 0 bases, the J end lost 3 bases, and 7 bases lay between the germline ends. The length of the CDR3 is 14 residues. The CDR3 here is CASSLENNNQPQHF. The CDR3 nucleotides are TGTGCCAGCAGCTTGGAGAATAACAATCAGCCCCAGCATTTT.

At least ten counts were recorded for this clonotype. The chain couples TRBV5-1 to TRBJ2-1; D may be TRBD1 or TRBD2 (5 bases each). With 3 bases removed from V and 4 bases from J, the gap between germline ends came to 14 bases. Looked up from germline, CDR1 is SGHRS and CDR2 is YFSETQ. The length of the CDR3 is 15 residues. The DNA of the CDR3 is TGCGCCAGCAGCTCCCCCCAGGGACCGTACAATGAGCAGTTCTTC. This gives the protein CASSSPQGPYNEQFF.

This chain links TRBV15 with TRBJ2-7; D is possibly TRBD1 (6 bases). The CDR3 contains 14 residues. Germline V gene lookup returns CDR1 LNHNV and CDR2 YYDKDF (reference sequence). With 3 bases removed from V and 2 bases from J, the gap between germline ends came to 11 bases. The CDR3 bases are TGTGCCACCAGCAGGGTCAGGGGACCCTACGAGCAGTACTTC. It specifies CATSRVRGPYEQYF. The variable domain in full, completed from reference TRBV15 and TRBJ2-7, reads DAMVIQNPRYQVTQFGKPVTLSCSQTLNHNVMYWYQQKSSQAPKLLFHYYDKDFNNEADTPDNFQSRRPNTSFCFLDIRSPGLGDTAMYLCATSRVRGPYEQYFGPGTRLTVT.

There are a few counts of this clonotype. V and J are TRBV30 and TRBJ2-3; TRBD2 matches at 9 bases. Germline values: CDR1 GTSNPN, CDR2 SVGIG (reference sequence). The CDR3 has 15 amino acids. The V and J ends lost 3 bases and 3 bases, in that order; junction bases with no gene match: 7. In DNA, the CDR3 is TGTGCCTGGAGCCCGGGACTAGCTGGTACAGATACGCAGTATTTT. It encodes CAWSPGLAGTDTQYF.

The chain is built from TRBV7-9 and TRBJ2-5; the D is unclear. Germline-derived CDR1 and CDR2 are SEHNR and FQNEAQ (reference sequence). V was pared by 3 bases and J by 5 bases, with 13 bases between. The CDR3 totals 14 residues. Here the CDR3 reads CASSFKVIDETQYF. In DNA, the CDR3 is TGTGCCAGCAGCTTTAAGGTTATTGACGAGACCCAGTACTTC.

The chain employs TRBV7-8 and TRBJ1-2; D gene uncertain. Per germline, CDR1 SGHVS and CDR2 FQNEAQ. The CDR3 runs 14 residues. V lost 1 base and J lost 4, with 10 bases in between. The CDR3: CASSLDAWSYGYTF. The CDR3 region has the DNA TGTGCCAGCAGCTTAGACGCTTGGAGCTATGGCTACACCTTC.

This chain links TRBV9 with TRBJ2-7; 7 nucleotides align to TRBD2. CDR1 is SGDLS, CDR2 YYNGEE, per germline. V trimming: 3 bases; J trimming: 3 bases; junction bases outside the gene matches: 3. The CDR3 runs 13 residues. DNA for the CDR3: TGTGCCAGCAGCGGGGGGGGGATCTACGAGCAGTACTTC. This gives the protein CASSGGGIYEQYF.

This clonotype was picked up a small number of times. In DNA form, the CDR3 reads TGTGCCAGCAGTTTAGACCGGACAGGGCTATACAATGAGCAGTTCTTC. Protein product: CASSLDRTGLYNEQFF. The rearrangement joins TRBV27 to TRBJ2-1; 8 bases agree with TRBD1. This CDR3 spans 16 amino acids. V lost 2 bases to trimming and J lost 4 bases; unmatched junction nucleotides: 7. Germline CDR1 and CDR2: MNHEY and SMNVEV (reference sequence).